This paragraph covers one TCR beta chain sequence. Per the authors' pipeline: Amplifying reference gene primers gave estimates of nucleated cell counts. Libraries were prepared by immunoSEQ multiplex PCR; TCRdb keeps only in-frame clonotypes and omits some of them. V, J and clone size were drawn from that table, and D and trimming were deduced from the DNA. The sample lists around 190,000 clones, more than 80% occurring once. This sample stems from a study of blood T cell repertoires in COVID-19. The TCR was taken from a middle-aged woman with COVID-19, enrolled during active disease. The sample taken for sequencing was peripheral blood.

The CDR3 nucleotides read TGTGCCAGCAGGTACAGACAGGGGGCTGAGAGGTACACTGAAGCTTTCTTT. Translation gives CASRYRQGAERYTEAFF. The chain uses TRBV2 and TRBJ1-1, with 10 bases that match TRBD1. This CDR3 comprises 17 residues. Germline CDR1 and CDR2: SNHLY and FYNNEI. J was trimmed by 3 bases and V by 6 bases; bases with no gene match: 13. The full variable domain, rest sourced from reference TRBV2 and TRBJ1-1, is EPEVTQTPSHQVTQMGQEVILRCVPISNHLYFYWYRQILGQKVEFLVSFYNNEISEKSEIFDDQFSVERPDGSNFTLKIRSTKLEDSAMYFCASRYRQGAERYTEAFFGQGTRLTVV.